These 13 T cell receptor beta chains came from one sample sequenced in a study of tumor-infiltrating lymphocytes in primary liver carcinoma. Germline DNA was also extracted, and blood RNA was taken from unsorted whole blood. Starting material of 500 to 600 ng total RNA yielded TCR beta cDNA via a constant-region primer. Sequencing libraries for TCR beta derived from three nested multiplex PCR rounds that used slightly modified ARM-PCR. Amplification in the first two PCR rounds was performed using TRBV1-TRBV30 forward primers and a C-beta reverse primer for roughly 9 cycles each. TCRdb reanalysed the multiplex PCR reads using MiXCR and keeps one entry per CDR3 protein. The table has 320,000 or so distinct CDR3 sequences, less than 75% seen once. Sequencing was carried out using peripheral blood. These TCRs come from a man aged 35 to 55 with primary liver carcinoma and hepatitis B virus infection.

The gene calls are TRBV28 and TRBJ1-2; the match to TRBD1 covers 7 bases. Germline V gene lookup returns CDR1 MDHEN and CDR2 SYDVKM. The CDR3 consists of 13 residues. V shed 11 bases and J 5 bases; nucleotides not matched to a gene: 11. The CDR3 reads CAGRGQAKYGYTF. The CDR3, as DNA: TGTGCCGGAAGAGGACAGGCGAAGTATGGCTACACCTTC.

About this clonotype: The junction departs from the called germline gene at one end, perhaps through a read error. The V call is TRBV11-2, the J call TRBJ2-5, with 9 nucleotides matching TRBD1. Germline loops: CDR1 SGHAT, CDR2 FQNNGV. There are 15 residues in the CDR3. Here the CDR3 reads CASDPGTGIVETQDF. CDR3 in DNA: TGTGCCAGCGACCCAGGGACAGGGATCGTGGAGACCCAGGACTTC. The variable domain in full, completed from reference TRBV11-2 and TRBJ2-5, reads EAGVAQSPRYKIIEKRQSVAFWCNPISGHATLYWYQQILGQGPKLLIQFQNNGVVDDSQLPKDRFSAERLKGVDSTLKIQPAKLEDSAVYLCASDPGTGIVETQDFGPGTRLLVL.

This clonotype was seen repeatedly, ten times or more. The genes are TRBV14 and TRBJ2-2, with 8 bases lining up with TRBD2. Germline V lookup: CDR1 SGHDN, CDR2 FVKESK. V lost 0 bases to trimming and J lost 2 bases; unmatched junction nucleotides: 8. The CDR3 extends over 18 amino acids. The chain's CDR3 is CASSQENGLAGNTGELFF. In DNA form, the CDR3 reads TGTGCCAGCAGCCAAGAGAACGGCCTAGCGGGTAACACCGGGGAGCTGTTTTTT.

This clonotype came up a few times. V is TRBV7-9 and J is TRBJ1-2; D is uncertain. The V gene lost 0 bases and the J gene lost 6 bases, with 8 bases spanning the gap. The germline CDR1 and CDR2 sequences are SEHNR and FQNEAQ (reference sequence). This CDR3 comprises 13 residues. In DNA, the CDR3 is TGTGCCAGCAGCTTAGCGGGAGTTAATGGCTACACCTTC. It encodes CASSLAGVNGYTF.

Worth noting for this clonotype: A much larger clone sits a single nucleotide away, making a read error possible. The chain employs TRBV10-3 and TRBJ1-2; possibly TRBD1 for D (5 bases). Germline V gene sequence: CDR1 ENHRY, CDR2 SYGVKD. There are 17 residues in the CDR3. The CDR3 spells CTISPGTAIYPNYGYTF. CDR3 sequence (DNA): TGTACCATCAGTCCGGGGACCGCTATATATCCTAACTATGGCTACACCTTC.

As to this clonotype: A much larger clonotype is one base distant, so this may be a read error. V gene TRBV14 combines with J gene TRBJ2-3, with D unresolved. CDR1 is SGHDN, CDR2 FVKESK, per germline. The length of the CDR3 is 13 residues. The CDR3 sequence is CVSSQDLGDTQYF. In nucleotides, the CDR3 is TGTGTCAGCAGCCAAGATTTGGGGGATACGCAGTATTTT.

In regard to this clonotype: One base away lies a much larger clone, so this may be a sequencing read error. This CDR3 is missing its conserved last phenylalanine or tryptophan, likely due to a read error. This sequence joins TRBV6-2 or TRBV6-3 and TRBJ2-7; TRBD2 agrees at 7 bases. Unmatched junction bases numbered 9, after V lost 0 bases and J lost 1 base. CDR3 size: 17 residues. Germline V gives CDR1 MNHEY, CDR2 SVGEGT. The CDR3 region has the DNA TGTGCCAGCAGTTACTCGAGGTCCGGACTAGGGTCCTACGAGCAGTACTTG. Translating gives CASSYSRSGLGSYEQYL.

Comment on this clonotype: A read error may explain this, as a much larger clone is one base away. V and J are TRBV6-5 and TRBJ2-3; TRBD1 is a possible D gene (6 bases). CDR1 is MNHEY, CDR2 SVGAGI, per germline. The CDR3 runs 16 residues. The V gene lost 8 bases and the J gene lost 6 bases, with 24 bases spanning the gap. DNA of the CDR3: TGTGCCAGCGGCTTGGAACAGGGCGCCTTAGGCGATACGCAGTATTTT. It encodes CASGLEQGALGDTQYF.

About this clonotype itself: At one boundary the junction diverges from the germline segment, which might be a read error. The chain joins TRBV6-1 to TRBJ1-2; D is possibly TRBD1 (6 bases). This CDR3 region has 15 residues. Germline CDR1 is MNHNS and CDR2 is SASEGT. The CDR3 coding sequence is TGTGCCAGCAGTGAATCCGGGGGCGCGTTCTATGGCTGCACCTTC. Amino acids: CASSESGGAFYGCTF.

Concerning this clonotype: Because it lacks the conserved phenylalanine or tryptophan at the end, this CDR3 is likely a read error. The chain is built from TRBV6-2 or TRBV6-3 and TRBJ2-1; no definite D call. CDR3 size: 14 residues. Germline CDR1 is MNHEY and CDR2 is SVGEGT. Between the trimmed V and J ends, which lost 8 bases and 5 bases, there was a span of 16 bases. The DNA for the CDR3 is TGTGCCAGCGCCCGAGACGGACCAGACAATGAGCAGTTCCTC. Its translation is CASARDGPDNEQFL.

A remark on this clonotype: A much larger clone lies a single base off, so this may be a read error. Here the CDR3 reads CASSTTARELFF. The CDR3 DNA sequence: TGTGCCAGCAGCACGACCGCTCGAGAGCTGTTTTTT. The genes are TRBV5-6 and TRBJ2-2; D is unclear. Germline loops: CDR1 SGHDT, CDR2 YYEEEE. V lost 4 bases and J 11 bases, leaving 12 bases between the germline ends. The CDR3 has 12 residues.

To note about this clonotype: This may be a read error: a much more frequent sequence differs by one nucleotide. V gene TRBV6-5 combines with J gene TRBJ2-7; D gene ambiguous. The CDR3 totals 13 residues. Trimming took off 6 bases at V and 12 bases at J, with 21 bases between the two ends. CDR1 and CDR2 from the germline V gene are MNHEY and SVGAGI. Here the CDR3 DNA reads TGTGCCAGCAGCCCCCCCACGTCTGAGAAACTGTACTTC. Translated: CASSPPTSEKLYF.

As for this clonotype: It may be a read error: a sequence one base away is much more abundant. The chain links TRBV6-5 to TRBJ2-7; D is perhaps TRBD1 (6 bases). Germline values: CDR1 MNHEY, CDR2 SVGAGI. This CDR3 has 13 amino acids. The CDR3 region is CANSSTGSREQYF. The CDR3 DNA sequence: TGTGCCAACAGTTCTACAGGGTCGCGAGAGCAGTACTTC.